These 24 T cell receptor beta chains were sequenced from one sample in a study of post-analysis software for immune sequencing data. Points from the study as a whole: TRBV5-6, TRBV5-1 and TRBV20-1 were among four or five TRBV segments more frequent in patients than controls.

TCR beta cDNA libraries had unique molecular identifiers. TCRdb fed the PCR reads into MiXCR, producing one record per CDR3 protein. The table records roughly 730,000 distinct CDR3 sequences, 25% to 30% of them present only once. Their specific antigens are unknown. What was sequenced was blood. Receptors originate from a girl aged 5 to 17 with multiple sclerosis.

This clonotype has at least ten counts. The chain is built from TRBV7-2 and TRBJ2-7, with D unresolved. The length of the CDR3 is 14 residues. Trimming took 3 bases from V and 3 from J, leaving 12 bases between them. CDR1 and CDR2 from the germline V gene are SGHTA and FQGNSA. The DNA for the CDR3 is TGTGCCAGCAGCTTTGTTACTACCCGCTACGAGCAGTACTTC. It is translated as CASSFVTTRYEQYF.

V gene TRBV10-3 combines with J gene TRBJ1-2, with 8 bases identical to TRBD1. The J segment lost 1 base and the V segment lost 3 bases, leaving 1 base of the junction unmatched. The germline gives CDR1 ENHRY, CDR2 SYGVKD. The CDR3 sequence is 14 residues long. CDR3 loop: CAISEQGGNYGYTF. CDR3 bases: TGTGCCATCAGTGAACAGGGGGGTAACTATGGCTACACCTTC.

On this clonotype: This sequence may be a read error, since a much larger clone differs from it by one base. The gene calls are TRBV15 and TRBJ1-2; D is unresolved. Trimming shortened V by 5 bases and J by 2 bases, and 9 bases separated the two germline ends. CDR1 LNHNV and CDR2 YYDKDF come from the germline V gene (reference sequence). The CDR3 contains 13 residues. CDR3 sequence: CATSAGINYGYTF. In DNA form, the CDR3 reads TGTGCCACCAGCGCCGGGATCAACTATGGCTACACCTTC. Drawing the rest from reference TRBV15 and TRBJ1-2, the complete variable domain is DAMVIQNPRYQVTQFGKPVTLSCSQTLNHNVMYWYQQKSSQAPKLLFHYYDKDFNNEADTPDNFQSRRPNTSFCFLDIRSPGLGDTAMYLCATSAGINYGYTFGSGTRLTVV.

This clonotype was detected only a few times. The chain carries TRBV20-1 and TRBJ2-3; D is undetermined. The CDR3 runs 13 residues. Trimming pared 3 bases from V and 4 bases from J, leaving 11 bases between. From germline, CDR1 is DFQATT and CDR2 SNEGSKA (reference sequence). In nucleotides, the CDR3 is TGCAGTGCTAGGGGTCCCCGCGCAGATACGCAGTATTTT. Translated, it gives CSARGPRADTQYF.

CDR3 sequence (DNA): TGCAGTGCTAGAGGTATGGCCCACTTCTACGAGCAGTACTTC. Residues: CSARGMAHFYEQYF. The chain carries TRBV20-1 and TRBJ2-7; D remains unclear. Trimming left V 1 base short and J 3 bases short, with 13 bases between. The CDR3 covers 14 residues. Germline loops: CDR1 DFQATT, CDR2 SNEGSKA (reference sequence).

In its sample, this clonotype was seen a few times. The chain joins TRBV6-2 or TRBV6-3 to TRBJ2-7, with 7 bases that match TRBD1. This CDR3 has 13 amino acids. V shed 6 bases and J 2 bases; nucleotides not matched to a gene: 4. The germline CDR1 and CDR2 sequences are MNHEY and SVGEGT. Written as DNA, the CDR3 is TGTGCCAGCAGGAACAGGGGCCCCTACGAGCAGTACTTC. This sequence encodes CASRNRGPYEQYF.

The rearrangement uses TRBV29-1 and TRBJ2-7, with 10 bases aligning to TRBD2. This CDR3 is 14 amino acids long. V was pared by 5 bases and J by 0 bases, with 4 bases of the junction left unmatched. Per germline, CDR1 SQVTM and CDR2 ANQGSEA. Written as DNA, the CDR3 is TGCAGCGTTTGGACTAGCGGAAGCTCCTACGAGCAGTACTTC. It specifies CSVWTSGSSYEQYF.

J is TRBJ2-7 and V is TRBV10-3, with 7 bases matching TRBD2. CDR1 is ENHRY, CDR2 SYGVKD, per germline. V trimming: 6 bases; J trimming: 0 bases; junction bases outside the gene matches: 5. This CDR3 is 14 amino acids long. The CDR3 bases are TGTGCCATCAGGAGCGGGGATAGCTCCTACGAGCAGTACTTC. It yields the protein CAIRSGDSSYEQYF.

The gene calls are TRBV18 and TRBJ1-5, with no clear D. V shed 5 bases and J shed 0 bases, with 14 bases lying between them. Germline loops: CDR1 KGHSH, CDR2 LQKENI. The CDR3 is 16 amino acids. The CDR3 sequence: CASSSNNPGSNQPQHF. The CDR3 region has the DNA TGTGCCAGCTCAAGCAACAACCCGGGTAGCAATCAGCCCCAGCATTTT.

For the CDR3, the DNA is TGCAGTGCTAGAGTCTCATTCGGACAGGGGATTGATAATTCACCCCTCCACTTT. This translates into CSARVSFGQGIDNSPLHF. The chain joins TRBV20-1 to TRBJ1-6; 9 bases fit TRBD1. CDR1 DFQATT and CDR2 SNEGSKA come from the germline V gene (reference sequence). The CDR3 runs to 18 residues. Trimming cost V 1 base and J 5 bases; bases outside gene matches: 12.

This clonotype was counted at least ten times. The CDR3 DNA reads TGTGCCAGCAGTAGCGACAGGGGTGGCAATCAGCCCCAGCATTTT. Its protein product is CASSSDRGGNQPQHF. The rearrangement joins TRBV12-3 or TRBV12-4 to TRBJ1-5, with 8 bases identical to TRBD1. The CDR3 loop spans 15 amino acids. V shed 5 bases, J shed 2 bases, and the junction held 5 bases outside the gene matches.

The V gene is TRBV20-1, the J gene TRBJ2-1, with TRBD1 matching over 12 bases. The CDR3 runs to 15 residues. Germline lookup yields CDR1 DFQATT and CDR2 SNEGSKA (reference sequence). V dropped 3 bases and J dropped 8; count of bases not matched to a gene: 8. CDR3 coding DNA: TGCAGTGCTAGGGCCACCGGGACAGGGGGCTATGAGCAGTTCTTC. This gives the protein CSARATGTGGYEQFF.

This rearrangement joins TRBV5-1 to TRBJ2-5; TRBD1 agrees at 10 bases. CDR1 is SGHRS, CDR2 YFSETQ, per germline. This CDR3 comprises 14 residues. J lost 1 base, V lost 8 bases, and 5 bases had no gene match. CDR3 loop: CASSTGGLQETQYF. The DNA for the CDR3 is TGCGCCAGTTCGACAGGGGGCCTCCAAGAGACCCAGTACTTC.

J is TRBJ1-1 and V is TRBV7-8; unclear D gene. In germline, CDR1 is SGHVS, CDR2 FQNEAQ. The CDR3 totals 12 residues. V lost 5 bases and J lost 6, with 10 bases in between. The CDR3 DNA is TGTGCCAGCAGCCCATCTACAGCTGAAGCTTTCTTT. Residues: CASSPSTAEAFF.

V gene TRBV7-9 combines with J gene TRBJ1-2, with TRBD1 identical over 10 bases. Germline V gives CDR1 SEHNR, CDR2 FQNEAQ (reference sequence). The CDR3 covers 14 residues. Unmatched junction bases numbered 6, after V lost 8 bases and J lost 3 bases. CDR3 protein: CASHRTGGDYGYTF. The DNA of the CDR3 is TGTGCCAGCCATAGGACAGGGGGGGACTATGGCTACACCTTC. The full variable domain, in which reference TRBV7-9 and TRBJ1-2 provide the parts outside the CDR3, is DTGVSQNPRHKITKRGQNVTFRCDPISEHNRLYWYRQTLGQGPEFLTYFQNEAQLEKSRLLSDRFSAERPKGSFSTLEIQRTEQGDSAMYLCASHRTGGDYGYTFGSGTRLTVV.

The rearrangement uses TRBV20-1 and TRBJ2-4; 7 bases align to TRBD1. The CDR3 sequence is 14 residues long. After removal of 1 base from V and 3 bases from J, the junction contained 3 bases not matched to a gene. CDR1 is DFQATT and CDR2 is SNEGSKA in the germline V gene (reference sequence). This CDR3 reads CSARANRGKNIQYF. CDR3 in DNA: TGCAGTGCTAGAGCGAACAGGGGCAAAAACATTCAGTACTTC.

The V and J genes are TRBV27 and TRBJ2-3; perhaps TRBD2 as D (6 bases). CDR1 and CDR2 from the germline V gene are MNHEY and SMNVEV (reference sequence). This CDR3 is built from 14 residues. V shed 5 bases and J shed 4 bases, with 13 bases lying between them. CDR3 protein: CASSTGLSPDTQYF. CDR3 in DNA: TGTGCCAGCAGTACGGGACTTTCCCCAGATACGCAGTATTTT.

The V and J genes are TRBV15 and TRBJ2-6; D call uncertain. The germline CDR1 and CDR2 sequences are LNHNV and YYDKDF (reference sequence). The CDR3 sequence is 16 residues long. Trimming left V 0 bases short and J 3 bases short, with 9 bases between. DNA for the CDR3: TGTGCCACCAGCAGAGACCGCGTGATTGGGGCCAACGTCCTGACTTTC. This codes for CATSRDRVIGANVLTF.

This clonotype was detected a few times. The rearrangement uses TRBV29-1 and TRBJ2-2; D gene ambiguous. Trimming pared 4 bases from V and 0 bases from J, leaving 6 bases between. The CDR3 consists of 13 residues. Germline CDR1 is SQVTM and CDR2 is ANQGSEA. The CDR3 DNA reads as TGCAGCGTTGTCAGGACGAACACCGGGGAGCTGTTTTTT. It codes for CSVVRTNTGELFF.

This clonotype has only a few counts. The chain recombines TRBV28 with TRBJ2-1, with a weak D call TRBD1 (5 bases). V lost 4 bases, J lost 12 bases, and 16 bases lay in between. This CDR3 region has 13 residues. Germline values: CDR1 MDHEN, CDR2 SYDVKM. The CDR3, as DNA: TGTGCCAGCAGTTCGGGCAGGGAAGGGGTGCAGTTCTTC. This translates into CASSSGREGVQFF.

This chain uses TRBV20-1 with TRBJ2-3, with TRBD1 as a possible D gene (5 bases). This CDR3 comprises 14 residues. The V and J ends lost 2 bases and 2 bases respectively, with 11 bases between them. Germline-derived CDR1 and CDR2 are DFQATT and SNEGSKA (reference sequence). CDR3 bases: TGCAGTGCTAGAAGGGGCAGGGACACAGATACGCAGTATTTT. Protein product: CSARRGRDTDTQYF.

Ten or more counts support this clonotype. The chain recombines TRBV7-6 with TRBJ2-3; D is tentatively TRBD1 or TRBD2 (5 bases each). This CDR3 region has 16 residues. CDR1 is SGHVS, CDR2 FNYEAQ, per germline. The V end was cut by 5 bases, the J end by 2 bases, with 17 bases between. DNA for the CDR3: TGTGCCAGCAGCGGAGACGGCAAGGGACCCACAGATACGCAGTATTTT. It codes for CASSGDGKGPTDTQYF.

This clonotype came up a few times. The chain links TRBV20-1 to TRBJ2-6; TRBD1 aligns across 11 bases. The CDR3 covers 15 residues. V trimming: 3 bases; J trimming: 2 bases; junction bases outside the gene matches: 0. Germline V gives CDR1 DFQATT, CDR2 SNEGSKA (reference sequence). CDR3 amino acids: CSARGQGAGANVLTF. The CDR3, as DNA: TGCAGTGCTAGGGGACAGGGGGCTGGGGCCAACGTCCTGACTTTC.

V and J are TRBV10-3 and TRBJ1-5; D is unresolved. Trimming cost V 6 bases and J 1 base, with 10 bases left between them. CDR3 size: 14 residues. The V gene's germline CDR1 is ENHRY and CDR2 SYGVKD. The CDR3 region is CAISRAPSNQPQHF. The CDR3 DNA is TGTGCCATCAGCCGGGCCCCAAGCAATCAGCCCCAGCATTTT.